The present T cell receptor (beta chain) was sequenced within a study of cytomegalovirus exposure and HLA in healthy donors. V trimming: 4 bases; J trimming: 3 bases; junction bases outside the gene matches: 3. CDR1 and CDR2 from the germline V gene are MNHNS and SASEGT. The CDR3 has 14 amino acids. The primer mix had 60 Vbeta and 13 Jbeta primers. Clones were sequenced by immunoSEQ multiplex PCR, and TCRdb holds only the in-frame ones, with some missing. This sample contains 130,000 or so clones. The source is a young woman in good health and CMV-seronegative. The specimen was PBMCs. The chain combines TRBV6-1 with TRBJ2-7, with 10 positions matching TRBD2. For the CDR3, the DNA is TGTGCCAGCAGTGGCGGGACTAGCGACTACGAGCAGTACTTC. This encodes CASSGGTSDYEQYF.